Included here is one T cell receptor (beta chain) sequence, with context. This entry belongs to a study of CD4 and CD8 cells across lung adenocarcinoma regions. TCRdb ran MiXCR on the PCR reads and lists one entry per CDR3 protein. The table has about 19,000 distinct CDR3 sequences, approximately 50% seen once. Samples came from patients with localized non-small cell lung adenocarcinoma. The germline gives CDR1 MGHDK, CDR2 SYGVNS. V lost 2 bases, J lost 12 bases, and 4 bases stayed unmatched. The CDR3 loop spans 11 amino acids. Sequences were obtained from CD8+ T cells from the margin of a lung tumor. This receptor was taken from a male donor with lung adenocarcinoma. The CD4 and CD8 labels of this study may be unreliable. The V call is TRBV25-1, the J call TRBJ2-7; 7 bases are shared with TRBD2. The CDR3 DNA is TGTGCCAGCAGTGAAGGGGGGGAGTGGTACTTC. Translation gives CASSEGGEWYF.